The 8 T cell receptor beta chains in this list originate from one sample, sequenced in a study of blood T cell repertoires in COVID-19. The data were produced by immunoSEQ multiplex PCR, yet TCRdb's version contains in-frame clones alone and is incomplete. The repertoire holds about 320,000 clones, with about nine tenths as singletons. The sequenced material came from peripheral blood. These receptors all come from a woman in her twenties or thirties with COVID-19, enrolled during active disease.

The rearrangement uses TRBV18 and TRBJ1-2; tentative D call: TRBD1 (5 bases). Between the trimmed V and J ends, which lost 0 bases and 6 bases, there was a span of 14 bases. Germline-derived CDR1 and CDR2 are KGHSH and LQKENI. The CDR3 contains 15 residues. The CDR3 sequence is CASSPPSRTQNGYTF. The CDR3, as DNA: TGTGCCAGCTCACCACCATCTCGGACACAGAATGGCTACACCTTC.

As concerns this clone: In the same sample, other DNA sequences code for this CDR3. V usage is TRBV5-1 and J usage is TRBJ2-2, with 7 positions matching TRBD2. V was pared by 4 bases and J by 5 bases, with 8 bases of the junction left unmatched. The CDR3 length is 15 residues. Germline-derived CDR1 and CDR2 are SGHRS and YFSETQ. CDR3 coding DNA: TGCGCCAGCAGCCCCGATCGGGGAGGGACCGGGGAGCTGTTTTTT. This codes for CASSPDRGGTGELFF.

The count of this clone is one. CDR3 nucleotides: TGTGCCAGCAGCCAGACAGGGGGCTATGGCTACACCTTC. Protein: CASSQTGGYGYTF. The J gene is TRBJ1-2, the V gene TRBV11-2, with 9 bases aligning to TRBD1. The CDR3 is made up of 13 amino acids. With V trimmed by 5 bases and J by 4 bases, 2 bases remained unmatched. The germline gives CDR1 SGHAT, CDR2 FQNNGV.

In DNA form, the CDR3 reads TGTGCCAGCAGTCCCACCCACGGTGGCAATCAGCCCCAGCATTTT. This sequence encodes CASSPTHGGNQPQHF. The chain carries TRBV6-5 and TRBJ1-5; D is uncertain. This CDR3 region has 15 residues. Trimming shortened V by 5 bases and J by 2 bases, and 13 bases separated the two germline ends. CDR1 is MNHEY and CDR2 is SVGAGI in the germline V gene.

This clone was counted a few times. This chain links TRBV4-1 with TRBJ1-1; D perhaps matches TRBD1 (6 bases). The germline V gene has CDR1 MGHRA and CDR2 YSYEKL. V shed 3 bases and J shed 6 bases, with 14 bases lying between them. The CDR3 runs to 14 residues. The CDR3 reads CASSHGGPGPEAFF. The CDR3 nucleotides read TGCGCCAGCAGCCACGGGGGGCCGGGCCCTGAAGCTTTCTTT.

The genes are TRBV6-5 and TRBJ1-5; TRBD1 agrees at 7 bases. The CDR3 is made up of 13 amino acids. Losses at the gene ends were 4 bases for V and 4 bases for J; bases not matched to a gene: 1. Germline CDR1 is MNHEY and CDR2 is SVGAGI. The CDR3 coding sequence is TGTGCCAGCAGTTGGACAGGAAATCAGCCCCAGCATTTT. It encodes CASSWTGNQPQHF.

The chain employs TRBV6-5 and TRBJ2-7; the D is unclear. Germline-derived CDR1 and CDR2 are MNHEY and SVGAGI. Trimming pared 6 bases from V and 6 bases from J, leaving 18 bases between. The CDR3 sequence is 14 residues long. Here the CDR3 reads CASSRSFFEAEQYF. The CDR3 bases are TGTGCCAGCAGCCGATCCTTCTTCGAGGCCGAGCAGTACTTC.

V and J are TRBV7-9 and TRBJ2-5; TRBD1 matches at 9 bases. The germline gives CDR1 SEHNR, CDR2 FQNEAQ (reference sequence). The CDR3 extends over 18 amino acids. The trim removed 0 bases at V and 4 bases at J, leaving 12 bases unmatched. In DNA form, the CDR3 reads TGTGCCAGCAGCTTAGCGGGTCGCGGGACAGGGAGGGCAGAGACCCAGTACTTC. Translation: CASSLAGRGTGRAETQYF.